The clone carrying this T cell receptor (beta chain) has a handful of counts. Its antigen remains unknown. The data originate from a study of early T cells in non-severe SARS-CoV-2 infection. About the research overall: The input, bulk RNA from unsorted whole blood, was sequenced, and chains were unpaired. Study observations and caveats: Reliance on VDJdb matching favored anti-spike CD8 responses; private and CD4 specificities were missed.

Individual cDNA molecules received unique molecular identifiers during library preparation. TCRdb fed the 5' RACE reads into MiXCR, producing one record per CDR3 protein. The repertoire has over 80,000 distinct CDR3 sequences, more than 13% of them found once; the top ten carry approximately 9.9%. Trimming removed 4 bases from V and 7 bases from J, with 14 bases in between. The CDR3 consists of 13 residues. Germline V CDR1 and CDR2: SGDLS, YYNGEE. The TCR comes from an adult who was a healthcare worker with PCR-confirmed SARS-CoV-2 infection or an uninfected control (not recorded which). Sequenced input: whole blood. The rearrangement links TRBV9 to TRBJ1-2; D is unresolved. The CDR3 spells CASSLSAGRGYTF. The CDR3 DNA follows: TGTGCCAGCAGCCTTAGTGCGGGTCGTGGCTACACCTTC.